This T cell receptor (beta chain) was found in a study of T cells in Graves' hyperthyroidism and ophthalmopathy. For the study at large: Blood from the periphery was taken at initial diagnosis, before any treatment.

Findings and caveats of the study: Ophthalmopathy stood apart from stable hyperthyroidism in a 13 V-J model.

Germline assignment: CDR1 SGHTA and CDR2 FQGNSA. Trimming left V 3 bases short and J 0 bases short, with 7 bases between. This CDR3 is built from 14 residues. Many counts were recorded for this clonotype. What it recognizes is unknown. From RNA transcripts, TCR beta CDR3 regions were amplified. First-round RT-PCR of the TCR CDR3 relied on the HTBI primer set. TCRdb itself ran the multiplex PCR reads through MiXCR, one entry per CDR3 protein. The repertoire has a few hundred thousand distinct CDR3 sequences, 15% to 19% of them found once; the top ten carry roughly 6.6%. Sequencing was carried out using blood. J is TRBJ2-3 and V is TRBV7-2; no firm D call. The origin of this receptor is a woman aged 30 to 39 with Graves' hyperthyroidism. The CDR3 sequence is CASSFSVSTDTQYF. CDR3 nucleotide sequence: TGTGCCAGCAGCTTTAGTGTGAGCACAGATACGCAGTATTTT.